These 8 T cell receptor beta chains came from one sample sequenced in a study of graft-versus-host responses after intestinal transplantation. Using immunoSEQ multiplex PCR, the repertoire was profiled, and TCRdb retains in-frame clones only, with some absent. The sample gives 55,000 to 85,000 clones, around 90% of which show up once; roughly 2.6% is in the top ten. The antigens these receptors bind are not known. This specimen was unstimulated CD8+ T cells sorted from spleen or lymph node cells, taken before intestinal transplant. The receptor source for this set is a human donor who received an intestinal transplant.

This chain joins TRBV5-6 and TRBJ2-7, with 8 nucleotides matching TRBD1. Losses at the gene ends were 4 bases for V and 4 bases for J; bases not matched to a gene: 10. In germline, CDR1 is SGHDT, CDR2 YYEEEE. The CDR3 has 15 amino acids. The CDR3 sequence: CASSQTGTGIYEQYF. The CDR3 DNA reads TGTGCCAGCAGCCAGACCGGGACAGGAATATACGAGCAGTACTTC.

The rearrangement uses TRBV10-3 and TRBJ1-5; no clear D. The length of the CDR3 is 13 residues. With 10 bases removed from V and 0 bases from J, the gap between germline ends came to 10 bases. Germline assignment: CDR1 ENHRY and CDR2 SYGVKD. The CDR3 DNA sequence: TGTGCCACCGGAGGGTATAGCAATCAGCCCCAGCATTTT. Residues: CATGGYSNQPQHF.

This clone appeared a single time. The CDR3 is CASSLRLAGITDTQYF. CDR3 nucleotides: TGTGCCAGCAGCTTAAGGCTAGCGGGTATCACAGATACGCAGTATTTT. The chain employs TRBV11-2 and TRBJ2-3, with 8 positions matching TRBD2. Looked up from germline, CDR1 is SGHAT and CDR2 is FQNNGV. Germline trimming cut 2 bases from V and 2 bases from J; bases unmatched to any gene: 6. The CDR3 consists of 16 residues.

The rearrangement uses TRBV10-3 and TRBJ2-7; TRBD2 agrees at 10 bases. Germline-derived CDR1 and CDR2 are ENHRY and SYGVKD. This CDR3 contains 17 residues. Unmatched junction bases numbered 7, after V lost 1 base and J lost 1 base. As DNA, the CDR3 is TGTGCCATCAGTGAGTTTAGCGGGAGGCCACATTCCTACGAGCAGTACTTC. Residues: CAISEFSGRPHSYEQYF.

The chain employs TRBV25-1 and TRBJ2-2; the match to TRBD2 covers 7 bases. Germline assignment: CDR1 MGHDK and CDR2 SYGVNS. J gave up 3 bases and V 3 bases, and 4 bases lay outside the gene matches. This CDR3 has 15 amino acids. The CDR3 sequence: CASSEGGRDTGELFF. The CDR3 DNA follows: TGTGCCAGCAGTGAGGGGGGGAGGGACACCGGGGAGCTGTTTTTT.

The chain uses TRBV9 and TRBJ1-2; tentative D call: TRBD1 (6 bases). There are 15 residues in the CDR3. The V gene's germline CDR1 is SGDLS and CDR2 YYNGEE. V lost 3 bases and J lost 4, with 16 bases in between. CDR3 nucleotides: TGTGCCAGCAGCGGAAGTGGTGTAGGGGGCTATGGCTACACCTTC. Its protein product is CASSGSGVGGYGYTF.

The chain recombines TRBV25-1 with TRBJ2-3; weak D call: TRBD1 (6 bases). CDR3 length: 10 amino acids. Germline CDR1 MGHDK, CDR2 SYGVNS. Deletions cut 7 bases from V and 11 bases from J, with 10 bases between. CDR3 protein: CASKGDRQYF. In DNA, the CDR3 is TGTGCCAGCAAGGGGGATCGGCAGTATTTT. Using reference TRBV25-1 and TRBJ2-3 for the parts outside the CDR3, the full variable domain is EADIYQTPRYLVIGTGKKITLECSQTMGHDKMYWYQQDPGMELHLIHYSYGVNSTEKGDLSSESTVSRIRTEHFPLTLESARPSHTSQYLCASKGDRQYFGPGTRLTVL.

The CDR3 reads CASSGQGYTEAFF. The CDR3 coding sequence is TGTGCCAGCAGCGGACAGGGTTACACTGAAGCTTTCTTT. V and J are TRBV7-9 and TRBJ1-1, with 8 bases lining up with TRBD1. The germline V gene encodes CDR1 SEHNR and CDR2 FQNEAQ (reference sequence). This CDR3 region has 13 residues. The junction had 2 bases not matched to a gene; V was cut back by 5 bases and J by 3 bases. Using reference TRBV7-9 and TRBJ1-1 for the parts outside the CDR3, the full variable domain is DTGVSQNPRHKITKRGQNVTFRCDPISEHNRLYWYRQTLGQGPEFLTYFQNEAQLEKSRLLSDRFSAERPKGSFSTLEIQRTEQGDSAMYLCASSGQGYTEAFFGQGTRLTVV.